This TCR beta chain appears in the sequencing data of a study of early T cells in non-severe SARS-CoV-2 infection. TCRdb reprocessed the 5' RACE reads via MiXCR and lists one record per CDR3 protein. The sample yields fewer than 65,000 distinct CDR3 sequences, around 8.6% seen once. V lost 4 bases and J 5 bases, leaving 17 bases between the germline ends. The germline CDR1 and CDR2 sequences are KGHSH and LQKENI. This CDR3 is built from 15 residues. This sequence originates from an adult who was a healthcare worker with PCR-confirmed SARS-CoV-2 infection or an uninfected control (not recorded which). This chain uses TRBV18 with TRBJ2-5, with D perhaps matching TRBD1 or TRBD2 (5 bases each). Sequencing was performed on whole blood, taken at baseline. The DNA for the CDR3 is TGTGCCAGCTCACACGCCGGGGCACCAGGCGAGACCCAGTACTTC. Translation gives CASSHAGAPGETQYF.